A single sample gave rise to the 5 T cell receptor beta chains below, sequenced in a study of regulatory T cells in long-lasting Graves disease. CDR3 regions were amplified by Arm-PCR using iRepertoire HTBI primers to build TCR beta libraries. MiXCR, applied by TCRdb to the multiplex PCR reads, yields one record per CDR3 protein. The sample comprises over 500,000 distinct CDR3 sequences, about 16% of which are singletons, and 15% to 20% rests with the top ten. Documented time point: newly diagnosed GD, antithyroid drugs for less than 3 months. Generation of the TCR library employed RNA extracted from PBMCs. In addition, the sample was reused for a study of T cells in Graves' hyperthyroidism and ophthalmopathy.

The starting material was peripheral blood mononuclear cells (PBMCs), obtained at new diagnosis, from a patient treated with antithyroid drugs. The source is a woman aged 25 to 39 with Graves disease.

The V call is TRBV6-2 or TRBV6-3, the J call TRBJ2-3; no clear D gene. Looked up from germline, CDR1 is MNHEY and CDR2 is SVGEGT. The CDR3 has 14 residues. Trimming removed 5 bases from V and 5 bases from J, with 14 bases in between. The CDR3 loop reads CASSEIGYRDTQYF. In DNA form, the CDR3 reads TGTGCCAGCAGTGAGATAGGGTATAGAGATACGCAGTATTTT.

As for this clonotype: Compared with germline, one end of the junction differs, possibly owing to a read error. The chain recombines TRBV30 with TRBJ2-2, with a weak D call TRBD2 (6 bases). Germline assignment: CDR1 GTSNPN and CDR2 SVGIG (reference sequence). This CDR3 comprises 13 residues. For the CDR3, the DNA is TGTGCCGGGGGGACGCGCCGCGTGGGGGGGCTGTTTTTT. Its translation is CAGGTRRVGGLFF.

This chain links TRBV7-9 with TRBJ2-3; TRBD2 aligns across 11 bases. CDR3 size: 17 residues. Germline V gene sequence: CDR1 SEHNR, CDR2 FQNEAQ (reference sequence). Germline trimming cut 5 bases from V and 2 bases from J; bases unmatched to any gene: 9. Here the CDR3 reads CASSQGGTSGYTDTQYF. CDR3 sequence (DNA): TGTGCCAGCAGCCAAGGGGGGACTAGCGGTTACACAGATACGCAGTATTTT.

This clonotype has at least ten counts. DNA for the CDR3: TGTGCCAGCAGGGGACCACAGGGTACGCTTGAAAAACTGTTTTTT. It encodes CASRGPQGTLEKLFF. The rearrangement links TRBV28 to TRBJ1-4; maybe TRBD1 (6 bases). This CDR3 comprises 15 residues. Germline assignment: CDR1 MDHEN and CDR2 SYDVKM. Trimming took 6 bases from V and 7 from J, leaving 18 bases between them. The full variable domain, in which reference TRBV28 and TRBJ1-4 provide the parts outside the CDR3, is DVKVTQSSRYLVKRTGEKVFLECVQDMDHENMFWYRQDPGLGLRLIYFSYDVKMKEKGDIPEGYSVSREKKERFSLILESASTNQTSMYLCASRGPQGTLEKLFFGSGTQLSVL.

This clonotype was detected ten times or more. The chain employs TRBV20-1 and TRBJ1-2; D is unresolved. V lost 3 bases and J lost 4, with 6 bases in between. The CDR3 runs to 11 residues. The germline V gene has CDR1 DFQATT and CDR2 SNEGSKA (reference sequence). In nucleotides, the CDR3 is TGCAGTGCTAGGGGTGGCTATGGCTACACCTTC. This codes for CSARGGYGYTF.